The clone carrying this TCR beta chain was seen a handful of times. As yet, its antigen is unknown. The sample belongs to a study of T cells in Graves' hyperthyroidism and ophthalmopathy. Findings and limits, study-wide: Most thyroid clonotypes expanded above 0.001 appeared in blood too.

Amplified TCR beta CDR3 regions came from RNA transcripts. The HTBI set primed first-round TCR CDR3 RT-PCR. TCRdb re-derived calls from the multiplex PCR reads in MiXCR, one entry per CDR3 protein. The repertoire holds a few hundred thousand distinct CDR3 sequences, with 22% as singletons. The CDR3 sequence is 17 residues long. The V and J ends lost 3 bases and 6 bases, in that order; junction bases with no gene match: 15. Germline CDR1 reads DFQATT; CDR2 reads SNEGSKA (reference sequence). Ophthalmopathy cases scored 3 or more on the Clinical Activity Score and 4 or more on NOSPECS grade, with duration below 3 months. Uncontrolled infections, other autoimmune diseases, pregnancy or lactation led to exclusion of patients. Every diagnosis used clinical symptoms, serum thyroxine and TRAb, thyroid ultrasound and orbital computed tomography.

The chain uses TRBV20-1 and TRBJ1-5, with 9 bases that match TRBD1. This receptor was identified in a woman in her 70s with Graves' ophthalmopathy. What was sequenced was blood. The CDR3 here is CSARTVVPGQGTQPQHF. The CDR3 region has the DNA TGCAGTGCTAGGACTGTAGTCCCGGGACAGGGCACTCAGCCCCAGCATTTT.